This T cell receptor (beta chain) was sequenced during a study of post-analysis software for immune sequencing data. Findings and limits, study-wide: Controls showed significantly higher normalized Chao1 diversity than did multiple sclerosis patients. Relative to controls, patients had several TRBV segments at higher frequency, with TRBV5-6, TRBV5-1 and TRBV20-1 among these.

Only a few counts were recorded for this clonotype. What it binds is not known. Germline CDR1 is MNHEY and CDR2 is SMNVEV (reference sequence). V was clipped by 2 bases and J by 8 bases, with 15 bases between them. There are 14 residues in the CDR3. Each TCR beta cDNA library carried unique molecular identifiers. A population of about 0.95 to 10 million T cells gave rise to roughly 490,000 cDNA molecules. A single record per CDR3 protein comes from TCRdb applying MiXCR to the PCR reads. The sample records 600,000 to 700,000 distinct CDR3 sequences, around 60% being singletons. The sequenced material came from blood. This sequence joins TRBV27 and TRBJ1-1; D uncertain. This TCR came from a girl aged 2 to 9 with multiple sclerosis. The CDR3 region is CASSLNRIGREAFF. The CDR3 coding sequence is TGTGCCAGCAGTTTAAATCGGATTGGGAGGGAAGCTTTCTTT.